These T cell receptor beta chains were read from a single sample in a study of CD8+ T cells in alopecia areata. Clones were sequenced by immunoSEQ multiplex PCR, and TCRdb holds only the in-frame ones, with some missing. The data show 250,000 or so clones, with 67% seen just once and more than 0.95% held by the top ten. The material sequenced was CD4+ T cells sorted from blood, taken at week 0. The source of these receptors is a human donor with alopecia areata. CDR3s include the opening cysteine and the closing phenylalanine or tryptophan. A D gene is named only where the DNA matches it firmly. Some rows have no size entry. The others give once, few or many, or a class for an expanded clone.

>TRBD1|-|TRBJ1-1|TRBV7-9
CASSSQTGGTEAFF
TGTGCCAGCAGCTCGCAAACAGGGGGCACTGAAGCTTTCTTT
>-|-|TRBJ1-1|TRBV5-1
CASTSRDFSTEAFF
TGCGCCAGCACCTCTCGGGACTTTTCGACTGAAGCTTTCTTT
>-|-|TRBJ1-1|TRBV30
CAWSGRQNTEAFF
TGTGCCTGGAGCGGGAGACAGAACACTGAAGCTTTCTTT
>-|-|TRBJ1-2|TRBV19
CASSITGAGGYTF
TGTGCCAGTAGTATAACAGGTGCTGGTGGCTACACCTTC
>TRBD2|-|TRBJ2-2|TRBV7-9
CASSSLLRGKNTGELFF
TGTGCCAGCAGCTCTCTACTGCGGGGGAAGAACACCGGGGAGCTGTTTTTT
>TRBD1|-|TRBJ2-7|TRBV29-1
CSGGTGEGEQYF
TGCAGCGGAGGGACAGGGGAGGGCGAGCAGTACTTC
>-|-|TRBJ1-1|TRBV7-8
CASSPTGGWNTEAFF
TGTGCCAGCAGCCCCACCGGGGGCTGGAACACTGAAGCTTTCTTT
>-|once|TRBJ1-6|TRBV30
CAWIRPRESPLHF
TGTGCCTGGATTCGCCCTAGGGAGTCACCCCTCCACTTT
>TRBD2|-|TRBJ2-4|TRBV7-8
CASSRGRLAGGPSKNIQYF
TGTGCCAGCAGCCGAGGGAGACTAGCGGGGGGGCCATCCAAAAACATTCAGTACTTC
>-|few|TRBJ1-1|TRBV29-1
CSMRPSGDTEAFF
TGCAGCATGCGCCCCTCTGGTGACACTGAAGCTTTCTTT
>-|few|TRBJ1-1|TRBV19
CASAPGQGRHTEAFF
TGTGCCAGTGCGCCGGGGCAGGGCAGACACACTGAAGCTTTCTTT
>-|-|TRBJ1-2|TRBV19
CASSNRDSYGYTF
TGTGCCAGTAGCAACAGGGACTCCTATGGCTACACCTTC
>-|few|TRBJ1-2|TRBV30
CAWSVIGIYYGYTF
TGTGCCTGGAGTGTCATCGGGATTTACTATGGCTACACCTTC
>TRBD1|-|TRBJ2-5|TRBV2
CASSGQGQETQYF
TGTGCCAGCTCAGGACAGGGTCAAGAGACCCAGTACTTC
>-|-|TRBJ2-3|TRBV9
CASSVLSGGDTQYF
TGTGCCAGCAGCGTCCTGTCCGGGGGAGATACGCAGTATTTT
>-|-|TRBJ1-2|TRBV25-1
CASSPTGANYGYTF
TGTGCCAGCAGCCCGACAGGCGCTAACTATGGCTACACCTTC
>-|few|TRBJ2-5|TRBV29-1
CSVRDGQETQYF
TGCAGCGTTCGGGACGGCCAGGAGACCCAGTACTTC
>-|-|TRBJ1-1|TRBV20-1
CSAQRTEAFF
TGCAGTGCCCAACGCACTGAAGCTTTCTTT
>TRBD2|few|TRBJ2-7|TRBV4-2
CASSQVAGGSSYEQYF
TGTGCCAGCAGCCAGGTAGCGGGGGGGAGCTCCTACGAGCAGTACTTC
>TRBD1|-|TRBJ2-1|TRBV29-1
CSVQSTGFNEQFF
TGCAGCGTTCAATCGACAGGGTTCAATGAGCAGTTCTTC
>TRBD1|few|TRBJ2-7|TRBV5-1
CASSLNRQGGDEQYF
TGCGCCAGCAGCTTAAACCGACAGGGTGGCGACGAGCAGTACTTC
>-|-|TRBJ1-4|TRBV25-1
CASSEGAANEKLFF
TGTGCCAGCAGTGAAGGGGCGGCTAATGAAAAACTGTTTTTT
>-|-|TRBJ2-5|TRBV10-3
CAIRGAVQETQYF
TGTGCCATACGGGGGGCAGTTCAAGAGACCCAGTACTTC
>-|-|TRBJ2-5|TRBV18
CASSPFAGRETQYF
TGTGCCAGCTCCCCCTTCGCTGGTCGGGAGACCCAGTACTTC
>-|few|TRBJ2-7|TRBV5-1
CASSTSPDGYEQYF
TGCGCCAGCAGCACTTCTCCCGACGGCTACGAGCAGTACTTC
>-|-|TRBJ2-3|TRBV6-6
CASYYQRTDTQYF
TGTGCCAGCTATTATCAGCGCACAGATACGCAGTATTTT
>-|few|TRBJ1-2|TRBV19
CASRTDSNYGYTF
TGTGCCAGTAGGACGGATTCTAACTATGGCTACACCTTC
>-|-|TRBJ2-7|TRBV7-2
CASSLVAGPSYEQYF
TGTGCCAGCAGCTTAGTGGCAGGGCCCTCCTACGAGCAGTACTTC
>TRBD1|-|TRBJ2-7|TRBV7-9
CASSPDRGFNEQYF
TGTGCCAGCAGCCCGGACAGGGGGTTCAACGAGCAGTACTTC
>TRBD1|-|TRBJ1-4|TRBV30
CAWTKQGAEGEKLFF
TGTGCCTGGACCAAACAGGGGGCCGAGGGTGAAAAACTGTTTTTT
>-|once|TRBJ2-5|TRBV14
CASSPGWGARETQYF
TGTGCCAGCAGCCCCGGTTGGGGAGCCAGGGAGACCCAGTACTTC
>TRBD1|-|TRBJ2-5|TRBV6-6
CASSYGRGLLQETQYF
TGTGCCAGCAGTTACGGCAGGGGGTTATTACAAGAGACCCAGTACTTC
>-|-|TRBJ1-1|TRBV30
CAWRVDRRTEAFF
TGTGCCTGGAGGGTTGACAGGCGGACGGAAGCTTTCTTT
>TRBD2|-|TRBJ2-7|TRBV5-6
CASSLSLAGFHEQYF
TGTGCCAGCAGCTTGTCGCTAGCGGGGTTCCACGAGCAGTACTTC
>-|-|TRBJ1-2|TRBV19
CASTLGREYGYTF
TGTGCCAGTACCCTAGGACGGGAGTATGGCTACACCTTC
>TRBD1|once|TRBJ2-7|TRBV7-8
CASSPGTVSYEQYF
TGTGCCAGCAGCCCGGGGACAGTCTCCTACGAGCAGTACTTC
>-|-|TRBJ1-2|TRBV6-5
CASSRGWRDYGYTF
TGTGCCAGCAGCCGCGGGTGGAGGGACTATGGCTACACCTTC
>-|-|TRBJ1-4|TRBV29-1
CSVGGGFNEKLFF
TGCAGCGTTGGAGGAGGCTTTAATGAAAAACTGTTTTTT
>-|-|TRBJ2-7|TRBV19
CASSIGGIMAYEQYF
TGTGCCAGTAGTATAGGGGGGATCATGGCTTACGAGCAGTACTTC
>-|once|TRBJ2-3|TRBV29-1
CSVAAGVATDTQYF
TGCAGCGTTGCAGCAGGGGTGGCAACAGATACGCAGTATTTT
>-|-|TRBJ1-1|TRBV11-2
CASSLGAMNTEAFF
TGTGCCAGCAGCTTGGGGGCGATGAACACTGAAGCTTTCTTT
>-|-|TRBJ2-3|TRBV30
CAWSAVVSPGVDTQYF
TGTGCCTGGAGCGCCGTGGTGAGCCCGGGGGTAGATACGCAGTATTTT
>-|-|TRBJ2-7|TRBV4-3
CASSQSIRSYEQYF
TGCGCCAGCAGCCAGTCAATCCGGTCCTACGAGCAGTACTTC
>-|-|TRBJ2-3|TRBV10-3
CAIRRGDTQYF
TGTGCCATCCGCCGAGGAGATACGCAGTATTTT